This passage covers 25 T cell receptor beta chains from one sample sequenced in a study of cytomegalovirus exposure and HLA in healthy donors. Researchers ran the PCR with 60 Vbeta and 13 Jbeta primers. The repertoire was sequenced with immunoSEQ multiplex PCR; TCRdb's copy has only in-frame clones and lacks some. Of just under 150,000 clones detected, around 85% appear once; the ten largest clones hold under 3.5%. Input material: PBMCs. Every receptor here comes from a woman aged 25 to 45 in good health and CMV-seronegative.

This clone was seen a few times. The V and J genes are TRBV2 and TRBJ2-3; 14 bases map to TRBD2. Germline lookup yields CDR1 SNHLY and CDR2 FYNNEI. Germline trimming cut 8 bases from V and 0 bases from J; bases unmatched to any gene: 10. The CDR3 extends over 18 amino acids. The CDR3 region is CASPTSGGAMTSTDTQYF. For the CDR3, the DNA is TGTGCCAGCCCGACTAGCGGGGGGGCAATGACTAGCACAGATACGCAGTATTTT.

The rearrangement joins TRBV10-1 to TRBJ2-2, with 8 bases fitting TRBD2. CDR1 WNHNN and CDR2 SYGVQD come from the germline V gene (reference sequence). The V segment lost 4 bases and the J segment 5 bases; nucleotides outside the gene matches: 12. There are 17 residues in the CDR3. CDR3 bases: TGCGCCAGCAGTGCAACAACTAGCGGCCGGAGGACCGGGGAGCTGTTTTTT. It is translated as CASSATTSGRRTGELFF.

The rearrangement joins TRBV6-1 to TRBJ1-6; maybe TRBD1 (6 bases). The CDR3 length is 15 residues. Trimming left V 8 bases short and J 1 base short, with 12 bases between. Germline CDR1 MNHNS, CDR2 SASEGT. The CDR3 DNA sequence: TGTGCCAGCCAATTTAGGGGGTCCTATAATTCACCCCTCCACTTT. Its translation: CASQFRGSYNSPLHF.

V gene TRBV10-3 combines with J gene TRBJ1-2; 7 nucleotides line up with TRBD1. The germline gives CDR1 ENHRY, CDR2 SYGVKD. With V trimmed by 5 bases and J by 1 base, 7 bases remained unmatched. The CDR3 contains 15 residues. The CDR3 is CAISRTGTDNYGYTF. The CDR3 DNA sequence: TGTGCCATCAGTAGAACCGGGACAGATAACTATGGCTACACCTTC.

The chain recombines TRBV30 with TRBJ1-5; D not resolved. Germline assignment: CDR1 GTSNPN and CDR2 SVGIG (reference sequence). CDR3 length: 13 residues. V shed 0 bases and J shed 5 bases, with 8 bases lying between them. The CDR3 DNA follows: TGTGCCTGGAGTGTATCAGAGGATCAGCCCCAGCATTTT. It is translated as CAWSVSEDQPQHF.

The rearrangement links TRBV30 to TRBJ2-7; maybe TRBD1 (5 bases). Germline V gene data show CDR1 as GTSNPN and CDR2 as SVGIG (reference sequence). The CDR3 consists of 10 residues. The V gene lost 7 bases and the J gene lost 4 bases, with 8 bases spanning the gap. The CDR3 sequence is CASDSYEQYF. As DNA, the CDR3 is TGTGCCTCCGACAGTTACGAGCAGTACTTC.

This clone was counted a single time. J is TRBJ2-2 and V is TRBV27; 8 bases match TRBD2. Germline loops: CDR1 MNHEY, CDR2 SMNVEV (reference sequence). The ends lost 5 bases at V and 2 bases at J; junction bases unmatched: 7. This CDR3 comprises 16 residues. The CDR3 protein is CASSRQAGVNTGELFF. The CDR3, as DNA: TGTGCCAGCAGTCGACAAGCGGGGGTCAACACCGGGGAGCTGTTTTTT.

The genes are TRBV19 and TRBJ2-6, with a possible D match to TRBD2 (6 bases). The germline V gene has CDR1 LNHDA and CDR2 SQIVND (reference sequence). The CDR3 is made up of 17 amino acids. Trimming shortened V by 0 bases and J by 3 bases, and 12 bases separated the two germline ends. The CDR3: CASSIEQRRDGANVLTF. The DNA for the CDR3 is TGTGCCAGTAGTATAGAACAGAGGAGGGATGGGGCCAACGTCCTGACTTTC.

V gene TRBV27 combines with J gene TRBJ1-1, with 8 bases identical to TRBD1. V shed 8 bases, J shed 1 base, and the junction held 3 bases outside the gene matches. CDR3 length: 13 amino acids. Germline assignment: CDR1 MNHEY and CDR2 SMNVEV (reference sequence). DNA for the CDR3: TGTGCCAGCCGAACAGGGGGGAACACTGAAGCTTTCTTT. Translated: CASRTGGNTEAFF.

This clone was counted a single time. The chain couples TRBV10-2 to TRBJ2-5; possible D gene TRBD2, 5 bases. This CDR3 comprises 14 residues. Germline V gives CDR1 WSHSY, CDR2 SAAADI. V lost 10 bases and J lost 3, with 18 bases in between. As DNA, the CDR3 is TGCGCCACCTCGGCGGTAACGGGAAAAGAGACCCAGTACTTC. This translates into CATSAVTGKETQYF.

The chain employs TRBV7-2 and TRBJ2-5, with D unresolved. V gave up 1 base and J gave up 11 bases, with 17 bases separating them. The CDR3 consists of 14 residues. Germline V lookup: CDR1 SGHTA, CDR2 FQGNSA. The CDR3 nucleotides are TGTGCCAGCAGCTTAGTGGGCCAGACCTTTTTGCAGTACTTC. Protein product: CASSLVGQTFLQYF.

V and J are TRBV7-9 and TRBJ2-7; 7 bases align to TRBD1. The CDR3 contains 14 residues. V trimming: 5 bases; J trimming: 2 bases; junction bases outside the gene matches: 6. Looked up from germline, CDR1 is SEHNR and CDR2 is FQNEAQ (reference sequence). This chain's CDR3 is CASSDRQGPYEQYF. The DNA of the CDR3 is TGTGCCAGCAGCGACAGACAGGGTCCCTACGAGCAGTACTTC.

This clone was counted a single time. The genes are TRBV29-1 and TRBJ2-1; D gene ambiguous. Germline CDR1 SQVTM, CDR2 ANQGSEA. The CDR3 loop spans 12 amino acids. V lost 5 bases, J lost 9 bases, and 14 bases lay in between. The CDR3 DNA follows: TGCAGCGTTCGACGTAGCAGTGGTGAGCAGTTCTTC. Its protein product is CSVRRSSGEQFF.

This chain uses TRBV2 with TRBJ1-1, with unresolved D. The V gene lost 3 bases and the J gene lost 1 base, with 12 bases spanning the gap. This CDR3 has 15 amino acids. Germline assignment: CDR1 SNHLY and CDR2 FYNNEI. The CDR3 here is CASSDEGDPNTEAFF. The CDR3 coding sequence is TGTGCCAGCAGTGACGAGGGAGACCCGAACACTGAAGCTTTCTTT.

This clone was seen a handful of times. The CDR3 region has the DNA TGTGCCAGCAGCGTAGGACAGTCCGACCCCATGAACACTGAAGCTTTCTTT. Translation gives CASSVGQSDPMNTEAFF. The chain is built from TRBV9 and TRBJ1-1; tentative D call: TRBD1 (5 bases). The V end was cut by 0 bases, the J end by 0 bases, with 15 bases between. Germline assignment: CDR1 SGDLS and CDR2 YYNGEE. CDR3 length: 17 residues.

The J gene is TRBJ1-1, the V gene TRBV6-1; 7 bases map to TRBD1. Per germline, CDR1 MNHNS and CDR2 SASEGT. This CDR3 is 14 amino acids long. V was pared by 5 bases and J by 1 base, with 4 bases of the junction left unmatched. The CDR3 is CASSTDRANTEAFF. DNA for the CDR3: TGTGCCAGCAGTACTGACAGGGCGAACACTGAAGCTTTCTTT.

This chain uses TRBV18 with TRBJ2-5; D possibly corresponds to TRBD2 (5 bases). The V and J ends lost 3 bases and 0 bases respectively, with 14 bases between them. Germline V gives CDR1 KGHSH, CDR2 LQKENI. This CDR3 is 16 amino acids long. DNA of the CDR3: TGTGCCAGCTCACCCTCACTGAGGGCTAACCAAGAGACCCAGTACTTC. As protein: CASSPSLRANQETQYF. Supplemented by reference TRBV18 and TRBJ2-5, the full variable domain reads NAGVMQNPRHLVRRRGQEARLRCSPMKGHSHVYWYRQLPEEGLKFMVYLQKENIIDESGMPKERFSAEFPKEGPSILRIQQVVRGDSAAYFCASSPSLRANQETQYFGPGTRLLVL.

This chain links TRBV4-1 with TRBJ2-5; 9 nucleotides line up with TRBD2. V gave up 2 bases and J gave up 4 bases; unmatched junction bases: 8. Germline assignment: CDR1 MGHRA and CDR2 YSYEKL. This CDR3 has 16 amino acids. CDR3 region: CASSQTPGLAAETQYF. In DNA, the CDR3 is TGCGCCAGCAGCCAAACTCCGGGACTAGCAGCAGAGACCCAGTACTTC.

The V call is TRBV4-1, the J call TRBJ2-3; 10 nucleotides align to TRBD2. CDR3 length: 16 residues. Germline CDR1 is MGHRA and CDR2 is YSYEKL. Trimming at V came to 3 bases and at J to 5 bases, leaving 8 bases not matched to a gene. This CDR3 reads CASSQRLAGPRDTQYF. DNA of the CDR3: TGCGCCAGCAGCCAGCGACTAGCGGGTCCTAGAGATACGCAGTATTTT.

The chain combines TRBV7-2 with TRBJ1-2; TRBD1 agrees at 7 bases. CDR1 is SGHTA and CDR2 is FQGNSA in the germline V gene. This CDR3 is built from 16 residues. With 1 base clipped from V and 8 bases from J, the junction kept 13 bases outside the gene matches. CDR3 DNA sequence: TGTGCCAGCAGCTTAGTCTGGTCTTTTGAGGACAGGGGCTACACCTTC. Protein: CASSLVWSFEDRGYTF.

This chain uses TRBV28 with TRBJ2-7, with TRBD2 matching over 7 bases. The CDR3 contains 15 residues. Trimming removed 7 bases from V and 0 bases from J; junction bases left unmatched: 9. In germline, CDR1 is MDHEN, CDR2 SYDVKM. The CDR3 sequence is CASIRGPSGSYEQYF. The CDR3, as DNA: TGTGCCAGCATTCGAGGGCCTAGCGGCTCCTACGAGCAGTACTTC.

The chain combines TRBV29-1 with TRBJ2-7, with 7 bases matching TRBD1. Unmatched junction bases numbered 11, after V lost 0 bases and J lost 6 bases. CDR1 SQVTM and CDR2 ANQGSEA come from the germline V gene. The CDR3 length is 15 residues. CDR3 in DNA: TGCAGCGTTGAAGAACAGGGGAATTACGTTCGCGAGCAGTACTTC. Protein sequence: CSVEEQGNYVREQYF.

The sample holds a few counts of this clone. This CDR3 is CASSRQGVGNQPQHF. Written as DNA, the CDR3 is TGTGCCAGCAGTCGACAGGGGGTGGGCAATCAGCCCCAGCATTTT. The genes are TRBV27 and TRBJ1-5, with 9 bases identical to TRBD1. The germline V gene has CDR1 MNHEY and CDR2 SMNVEV (reference sequence). CDR3 length equals 15 residues. V lost 5 bases and J lost 2; bases outside the gene matches: 4.

Here the CDR3 DNA reads TGTGCCAGCAGCTTATTCCGGGAGGGCGAGACCCAGTACTTC. This codes for CASSLFREGETQYF. The rearrangement joins TRBV11-2 to TRBJ2-5; 8 nucleotides agree with TRBD2. Germline values: CDR1 SGHAT, CDR2 FQNNGV. V trimming: 2 bases; J trimming: 5 bases; junction bases outside the gene matches: 4. The CDR3 has 14 amino acids.

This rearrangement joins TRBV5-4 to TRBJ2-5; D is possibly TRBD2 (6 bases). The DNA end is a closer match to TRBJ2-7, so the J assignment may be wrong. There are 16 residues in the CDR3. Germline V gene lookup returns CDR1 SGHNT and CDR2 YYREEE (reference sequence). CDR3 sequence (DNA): TGTGCCAGCAGCTTGGGGGTCGGCGGGGCACCCTACGAGCAGTACTTC. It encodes CASSLGVGGAPYEQYF.